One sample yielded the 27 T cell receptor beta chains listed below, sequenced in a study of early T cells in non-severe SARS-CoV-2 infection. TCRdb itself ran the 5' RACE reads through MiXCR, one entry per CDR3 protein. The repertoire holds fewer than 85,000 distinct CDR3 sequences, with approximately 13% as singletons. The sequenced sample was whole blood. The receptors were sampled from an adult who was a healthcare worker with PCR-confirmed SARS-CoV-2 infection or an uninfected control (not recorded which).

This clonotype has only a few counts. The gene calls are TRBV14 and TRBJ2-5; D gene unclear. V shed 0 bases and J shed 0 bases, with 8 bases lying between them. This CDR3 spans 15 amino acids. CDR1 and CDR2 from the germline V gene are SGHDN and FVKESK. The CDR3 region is CASSQELENQETQYF. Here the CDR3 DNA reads TGTGCCAGCAGCCAAGAACTCGAAAACCAAGAGACCCAGTACTTC.

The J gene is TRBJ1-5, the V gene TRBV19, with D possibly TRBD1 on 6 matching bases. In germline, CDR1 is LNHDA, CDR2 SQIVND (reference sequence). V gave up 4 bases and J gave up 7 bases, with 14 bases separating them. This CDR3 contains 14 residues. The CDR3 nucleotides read TGTGCCAGTAGTAGCCGTAGGGGGAACCAGCCCCAGCATTTT. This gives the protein CASSSRRGNQPQHF.

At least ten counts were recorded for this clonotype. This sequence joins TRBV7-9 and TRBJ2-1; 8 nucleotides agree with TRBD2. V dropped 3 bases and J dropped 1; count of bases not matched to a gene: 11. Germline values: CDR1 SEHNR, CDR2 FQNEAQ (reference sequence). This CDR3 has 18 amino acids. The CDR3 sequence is CASSFEGLARVSYNEQFF. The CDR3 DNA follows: TGTGCCAGCAGCTTTGAAGGACTAGCAAGGGTTTCCTACAATGAGCAGTTCTTC.

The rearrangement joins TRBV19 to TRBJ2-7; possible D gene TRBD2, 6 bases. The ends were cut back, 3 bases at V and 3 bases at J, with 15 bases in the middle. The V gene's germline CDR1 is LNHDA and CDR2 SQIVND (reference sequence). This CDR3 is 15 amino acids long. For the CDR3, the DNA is TGTGCCAGTAGTATTGGGCGGGGCCTGAACTACGAGCAGTACTTC. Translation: CASSIGRGLNYEQYF.

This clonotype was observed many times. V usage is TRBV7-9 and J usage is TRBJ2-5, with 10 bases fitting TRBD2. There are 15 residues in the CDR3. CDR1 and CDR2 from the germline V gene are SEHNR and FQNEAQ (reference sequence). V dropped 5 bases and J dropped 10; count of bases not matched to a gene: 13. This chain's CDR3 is CASSQHRLAGEGQYF. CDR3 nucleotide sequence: TGTGCCAGCAGCCAGCACCGGCTAGCGGGAGAGGGCCAGTACTTC.

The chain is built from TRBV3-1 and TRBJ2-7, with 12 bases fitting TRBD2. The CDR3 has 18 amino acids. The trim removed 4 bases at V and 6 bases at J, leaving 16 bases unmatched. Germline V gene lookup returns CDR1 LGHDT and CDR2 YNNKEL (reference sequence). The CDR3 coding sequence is TGTGCCAGCAGCCCCAAAGTTCCCGCGACTAGCGGGAGACCCGAGCAGTACTTC. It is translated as CASSPKVPATSGRPEQYF.

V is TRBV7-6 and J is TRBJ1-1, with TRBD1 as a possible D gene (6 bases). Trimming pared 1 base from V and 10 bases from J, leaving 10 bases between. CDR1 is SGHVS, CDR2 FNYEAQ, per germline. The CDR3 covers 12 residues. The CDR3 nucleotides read TGTGCCAGCAGCTTAGGGGGGCCTGGAGCTTTCTTT. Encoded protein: CASSLGGPGAFF.

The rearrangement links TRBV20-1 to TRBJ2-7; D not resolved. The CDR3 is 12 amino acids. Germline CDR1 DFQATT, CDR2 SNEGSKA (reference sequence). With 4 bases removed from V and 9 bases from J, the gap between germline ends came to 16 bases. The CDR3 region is CSATRRMDLQYF. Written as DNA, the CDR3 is TGCAGTGCTACCCGGCGTATGGACCTGCAGTACTTC.

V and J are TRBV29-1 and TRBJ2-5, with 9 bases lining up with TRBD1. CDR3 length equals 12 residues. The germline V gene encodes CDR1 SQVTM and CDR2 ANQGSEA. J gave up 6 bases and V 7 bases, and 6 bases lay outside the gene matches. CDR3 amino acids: CSEGQGDQTQYF. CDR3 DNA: TGCAGCGAGGGACAGGGAGATCAGACCCAGTACTTC.

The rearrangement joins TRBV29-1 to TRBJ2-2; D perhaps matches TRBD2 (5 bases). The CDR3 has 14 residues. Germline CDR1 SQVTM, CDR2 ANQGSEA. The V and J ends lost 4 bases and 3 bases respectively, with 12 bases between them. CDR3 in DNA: TGCAGCGTTGGTCTCACGGGGTACACCGGGGAGCTGTTTTTT. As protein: CSVGLTGYTGELFF.

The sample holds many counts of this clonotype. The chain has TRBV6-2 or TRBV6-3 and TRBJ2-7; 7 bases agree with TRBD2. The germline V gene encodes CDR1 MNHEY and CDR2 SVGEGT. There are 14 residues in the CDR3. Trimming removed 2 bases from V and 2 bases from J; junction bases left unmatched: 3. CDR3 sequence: CASSYLGLTYEQYF. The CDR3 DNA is TGTGCCAGCAGTTACCTGGGACTAACCTACGAGCAGTACTTC.

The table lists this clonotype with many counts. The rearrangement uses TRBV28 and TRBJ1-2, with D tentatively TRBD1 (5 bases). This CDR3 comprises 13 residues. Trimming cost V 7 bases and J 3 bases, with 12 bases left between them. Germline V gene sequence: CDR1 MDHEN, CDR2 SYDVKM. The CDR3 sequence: CASIPGGDYGYTF. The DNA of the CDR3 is TGTGCCAGCATCCCAGGAGGGGACTATGGCTACACCTTC.

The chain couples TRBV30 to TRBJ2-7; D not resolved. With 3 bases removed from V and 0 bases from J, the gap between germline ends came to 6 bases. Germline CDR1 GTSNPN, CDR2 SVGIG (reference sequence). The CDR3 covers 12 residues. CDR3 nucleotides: TGTGCCTGGAGCTTAAGCTCCTACGAGCAGTACTTC. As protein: CAWSLSSYEQYF.

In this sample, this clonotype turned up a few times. In DNA form, the CDR3 reads TGCAGCGTTGAAGTCTCGGCAGGGGCGGGCGAGCAGTACTTC. This gives the protein CSVEVSAGAGEQYF. The V and J genes are TRBV29-1 and TRBJ2-7; a possible D gene is TRBD1 (6 bases). The CDR3 has 14 amino acids. The germline gives CDR1 SQVTM, CDR2 ANQGSEA. Trimming took off 1 base at V and 6 bases at J, with 16 bases between the two ends.

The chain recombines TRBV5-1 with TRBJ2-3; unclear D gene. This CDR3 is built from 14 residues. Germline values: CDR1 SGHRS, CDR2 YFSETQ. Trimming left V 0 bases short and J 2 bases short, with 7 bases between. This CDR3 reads CASSLETTTDTQYF. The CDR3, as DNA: TGCGCCAGCAGCTTGGAAACTACCACAGATACGCAGTATTTT. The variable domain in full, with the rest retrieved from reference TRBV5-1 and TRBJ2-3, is KAGVTQTPRYLIKTRGQQVTLSCSPISGHRSVSWYQQTPGQGLQFLFEYFSETQRNKGNFPGRFSGRQFSNSRSEMNVSTLELGDSALYLCASSLETTTDTQYFGPGTRLTVL.

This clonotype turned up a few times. The CDR3 DNA reads TGTGCCAGCCCAACGAAGGTAGCGGTGTTTAGACTAGCCAAAAACATTCAGTACTTC. Amino acids: CASPTKVAVFRLAKNIQYF. The rearrangement links TRBV7-9 to TRBJ2-4; maybe TRBD2 (6 bases). V lost 8 bases and J 0 bases, leaving 26 bases between the germline ends. CDR3 size: 19 residues. The germline V gene has CDR1 SEHNR and CDR2 FQNEAQ (reference sequence).

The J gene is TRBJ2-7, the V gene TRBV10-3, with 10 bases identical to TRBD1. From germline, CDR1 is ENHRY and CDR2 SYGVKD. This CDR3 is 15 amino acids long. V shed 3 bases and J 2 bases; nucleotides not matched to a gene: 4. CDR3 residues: CAISDSGTGAYEQYF. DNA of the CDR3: TGTGCCATCAGTGATTCCGGGACAGGGGCCTACGAGCAGTACTTC.

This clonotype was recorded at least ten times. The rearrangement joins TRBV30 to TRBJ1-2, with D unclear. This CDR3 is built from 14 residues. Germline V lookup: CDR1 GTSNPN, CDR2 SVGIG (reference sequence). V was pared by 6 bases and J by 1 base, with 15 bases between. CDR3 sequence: CACPFRRGNYGYTF. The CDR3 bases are TGTGCCTGCCCCTTTAGGCGGGGTAACTATGGCTACACCTTC. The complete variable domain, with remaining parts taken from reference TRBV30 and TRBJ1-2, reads SQTIHQWPATLVQPVGSPLSLECTVEGTSNPNLYWYRQAAGRGLQLLFYSVGIGQISSEVPQNLSASRPQDRQFILSSKKLLLSDSGFYLCACPFRRGNYGYTFGSGTRLTVV.

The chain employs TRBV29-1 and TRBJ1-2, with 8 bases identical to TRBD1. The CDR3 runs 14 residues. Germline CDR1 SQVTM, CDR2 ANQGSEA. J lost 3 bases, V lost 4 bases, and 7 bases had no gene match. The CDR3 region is CSVVTGERDYGYTF. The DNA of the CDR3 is TGCAGCGTTGTGACAGGGGAGAGGGACTATGGCTACACCTTC.

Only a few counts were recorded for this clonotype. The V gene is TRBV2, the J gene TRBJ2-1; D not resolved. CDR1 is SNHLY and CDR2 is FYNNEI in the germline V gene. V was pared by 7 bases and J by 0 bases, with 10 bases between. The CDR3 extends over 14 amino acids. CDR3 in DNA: TGTGCCAGCACCATCTTGAGCTCCTACAATGAGCAGTTCTTC. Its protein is CASTILSSYNEQFF.

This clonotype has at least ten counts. The CDR3 DNA sequence: TGTGCCAGCAGTTCCCCCCTCAACAGGCCTGTGGGAAACACCATATATTTT. This codes for CASSSPLNRPVGNTIYF. The chain employs TRBV28 and TRBJ1-3, with D possibly TRBD1 on 5 matching bases. V dropped 4 bases and J dropped 4 bases, with 20 bases sitting between them. The CDR3 runs to 17 residues. Germline assignment: CDR1 MDHEN and CDR2 SYDVKM.

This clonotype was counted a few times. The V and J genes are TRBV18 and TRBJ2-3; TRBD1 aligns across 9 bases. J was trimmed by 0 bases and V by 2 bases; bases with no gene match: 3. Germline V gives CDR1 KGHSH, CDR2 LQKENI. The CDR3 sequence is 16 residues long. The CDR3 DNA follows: TGTGCCAGCTCACCAGGGACAGGGTCTAGCACAGATACGCAGTATTTT. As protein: CASSPGTGSSTDTQYF.

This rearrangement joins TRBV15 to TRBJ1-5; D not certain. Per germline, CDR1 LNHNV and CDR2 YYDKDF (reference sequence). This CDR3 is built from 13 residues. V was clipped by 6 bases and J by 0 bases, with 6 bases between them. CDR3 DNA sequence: TGTGCCACCAGTCCGGGTAGCAATCAGCCCCAGCATTTT. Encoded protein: CATSPGSNQPQHF.

The CDR3 loop reads CATSRDPGSSYEQYF. The CDR3 coding sequence is TGTGCCACCAGCAGAGATCCTGGGAGCTCCTACGAGCAGTACTTC. This chain joins TRBV15 and TRBJ2-7, with D perhaps matching TRBD2 (5 bases). The CDR3 has 15 amino acids. V dropped 0 bases and J dropped 0 bases, with 9 bases sitting between them. Germline CDR1 LNHNV, CDR2 YYDKDF (reference sequence).

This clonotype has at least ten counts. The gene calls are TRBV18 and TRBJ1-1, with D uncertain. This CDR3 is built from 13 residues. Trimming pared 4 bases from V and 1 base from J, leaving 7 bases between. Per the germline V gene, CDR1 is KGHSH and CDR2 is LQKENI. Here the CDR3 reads CASSLQANTEAFF. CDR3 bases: TGTGCCAGCTCACTTCAGGCGAACACTGAAGCTTTCTTT. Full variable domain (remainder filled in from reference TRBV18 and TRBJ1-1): NAGVMQNPRHLVRRRGQEARLRCSPMKGHSHVYWYRQLPEEGLKFMVYLQKENIIDESGMPKERFSAEFPKEGPSILRIQQVVRGDSAAYFCASSLQANTEAFFGQGTRLTVV.

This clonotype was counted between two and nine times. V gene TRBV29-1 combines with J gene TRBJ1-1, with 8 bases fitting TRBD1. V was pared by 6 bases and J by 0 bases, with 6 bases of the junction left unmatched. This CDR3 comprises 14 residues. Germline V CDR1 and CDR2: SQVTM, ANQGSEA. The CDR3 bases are TGCAGCGTCGGACAGGGAGCATTGAACACTGAAGCTTTCTTT. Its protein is CSVGQGALNTEAFF. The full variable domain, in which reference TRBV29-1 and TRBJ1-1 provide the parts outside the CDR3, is SAVISQKPSRDICQRGTSLTIQCQVDSQVTMMFWYRQQPGQSLTLIATANQGSEATYESGFVIDKFPISRPNLTFSTLTVSNMSPEDSSIYLCSVGQGALNTEAFFGQGTRLTVV.

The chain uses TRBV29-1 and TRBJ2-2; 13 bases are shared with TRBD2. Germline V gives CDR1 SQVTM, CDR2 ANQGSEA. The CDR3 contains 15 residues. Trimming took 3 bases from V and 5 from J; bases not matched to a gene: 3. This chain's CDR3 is CSVDRLAGGTGELFF. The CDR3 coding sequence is TGCAGCGTTGACAGACTAGCGGGAGGTACCGGGGAGCTGTTTTTT.